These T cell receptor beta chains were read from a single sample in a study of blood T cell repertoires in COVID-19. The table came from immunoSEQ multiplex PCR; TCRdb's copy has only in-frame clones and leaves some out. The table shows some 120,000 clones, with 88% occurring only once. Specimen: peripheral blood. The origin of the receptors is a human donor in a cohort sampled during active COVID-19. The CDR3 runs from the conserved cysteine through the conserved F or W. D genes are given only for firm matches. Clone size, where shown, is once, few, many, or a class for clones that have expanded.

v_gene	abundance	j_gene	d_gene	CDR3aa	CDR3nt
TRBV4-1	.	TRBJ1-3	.	CASSQDRGSGNTIYF	TGCGCCAGCAGCCAAGATAGGGGTTCTGGAAACACCATATATTTT
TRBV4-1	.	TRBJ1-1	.	CASSTGTPMGEAFF	TGCGCCAGCAGCACCGGGACTCCTATGGGTGAAGCTTTCTTT
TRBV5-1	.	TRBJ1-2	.	CASSPRTDLYGYTF	TGCGCCAGCAGCCCACGTACAGACCTCTATGGCTACACCTTC
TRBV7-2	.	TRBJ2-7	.	CASSFGLQSYEQYF	TGTGCCAGCAGCTTCGGACTACAATCCTACGAGCAGTACTTC
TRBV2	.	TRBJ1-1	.	CASSGGPEGTEAFF	TGTGCCAGCAGTGGTGGACCGGAGGGGACTGAAGCTTTCTTT
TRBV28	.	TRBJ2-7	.	CASSIPETAYEQYF	TGTGCCAGCAGTATCCCCGAGACAGCTTACGAGCAGTACTTC
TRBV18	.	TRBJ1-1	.	CASSSEVGTEAFF	TGTGCCAGCTCATCAGAAGTTGGTACTGAAGCTTTCTTT
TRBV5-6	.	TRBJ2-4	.	CASSFDPRQRNIQYF	TGTGCCAGCAGCTTTGACCCGCGACAGAGGAACATTCAGTACTTC
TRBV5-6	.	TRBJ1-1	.	CASSFPNGGEAFF	TGTGCCAGCAGCTTCCCAAACGGGGGGGAAGCTTTCTTT
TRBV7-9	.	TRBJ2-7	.	CASSFFGGDEQYF	TGTGCCAGCAGCTTCTTCGGGGGAGACGAGCAGTACTTC
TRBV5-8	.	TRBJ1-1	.	CASSLSQLLMNTEAFF	TGTGCCAGCAGCTTGTCACAGCTCCTCATGAACACTGAAGCTTTCTTT
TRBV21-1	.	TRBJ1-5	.	CASSKGKGGLINQPQHF	TGTGCCAGCAGCAAAGGTAAGGGAGGTTTGATCAATCAGCCCCAGCATTTT
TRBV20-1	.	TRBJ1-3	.	CSASQGRGYTIYF	TGCAGTGCTAGTCAGGGCAGGGGATACACCATATATTTT
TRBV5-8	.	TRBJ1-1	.	CASSLARNTEAFF	TGTGCCAGCAGCTTGGCTAGGAACACTGAAGCTTTCTTT
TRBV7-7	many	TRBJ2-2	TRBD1	CASSLSGTGVIGELFF	TGTGCTAGCAGCTTATCCGGGACAGGGGTGATCGGGGAGCTGTTTTTT
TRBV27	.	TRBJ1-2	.	CASSPQGYGYTF	TGTGCCAGCAGTCCCCAGGGATACGGCTACACCTTC
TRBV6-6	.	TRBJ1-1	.	CASSYRITKNTEAFF	TGTGCCAGCAGTTATAGAATTACGAAGAACACTGAAGCTTTCTTT
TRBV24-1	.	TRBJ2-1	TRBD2	CATSDPGITSGKQFF	TGTGCCACCAGTGATCCCGGGATAACTAGCGGGAAGCAGTTCTTC
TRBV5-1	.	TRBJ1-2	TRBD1	CASSEGQGDGYTF	TGCGCCAGCAGTGAGGGGCAGGGGGATGGCTACACCTTC
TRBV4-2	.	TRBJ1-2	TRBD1	CASSQAGQHNYGYTF	TGTGCCAGCAGCCAAGCGGGACAGCATAACTATGGCTACACCTTC
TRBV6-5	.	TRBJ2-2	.	CATYSRGSTGELFF	TGTGCCACCTACTCTCGAGGGTCCACCGGGGAGCTGTTTTTT
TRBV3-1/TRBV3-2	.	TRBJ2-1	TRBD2	CASSQEPQPRTSKEFF	TGTGCCAGCAGCCAAGAACCCCAACCAAGGACTAGCAAAGAGTTCTTC
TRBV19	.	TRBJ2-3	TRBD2	CASSGGAGGSTDTQYF	TGTGCCAGTAGTGGAGGGGCCGGGGGGAGCACAGATACGCAGTATTTT
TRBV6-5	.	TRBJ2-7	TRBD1	CASWTGSYEQYF	TGTGCCAGCTGGACAGGCTCCTACGAGCAGTACTTC
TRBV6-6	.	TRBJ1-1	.	CASSSLANTEAFF	TGTGCCAGCAGCTCACTCGCGAACACTGAAGCTTTCTTT
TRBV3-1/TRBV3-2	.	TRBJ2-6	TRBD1	CASSQEVGQGSSGANVLTF	TGTGCCAGCAGCCAAGAAGTAGGACAGGGAAGCTCTGGGGCCAACGTCCTGACTTTC
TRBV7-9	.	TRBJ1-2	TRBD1	CASSTAQGGGYTF	TGTGCCAGCAGCACCGCACAGGGGGGGGGCTACACCTTC
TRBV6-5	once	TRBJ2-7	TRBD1	CASSYRDRPYEQYF	TGTGCCAGCAGTTACCGGGACAGGCCCTACGAGCAGTACTTC
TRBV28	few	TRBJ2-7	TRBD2	CASSPSTSGILEYF	TGTGCCAGCAGTCCCTCGACTAGCGGGATCTTGGAGTACTTC
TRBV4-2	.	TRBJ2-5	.	CASSQALGQGGGQETQYF	TGTGCCAGCAGCCAAGCACTAGGACAGGGCGGGGGCCAAGAGACCCAGTACTTC
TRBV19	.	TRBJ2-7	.	CASSIGVGSYEQYF	TGTGCCAGTAGTATAGGAGTCGGTTCCTACGAGCAGTACTTC
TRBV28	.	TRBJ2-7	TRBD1	CASSRTGEGSYEQYF	TGTGCCAGCAGCCGGACAGGGGAGGGCTCCTACGAGCAGTACTTC
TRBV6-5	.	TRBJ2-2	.	CASSYSRGGNTGELFF	TGTGCCAGCAGTTACTCGAGAGGGGGGAACACCGGGGAGCTGTTTTTT
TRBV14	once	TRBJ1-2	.	CASSQVGAGSHGYTF	TGTGCCAGCAGCCAAGTTGGGGCGGGGTCCCATGGCTACACCTTC
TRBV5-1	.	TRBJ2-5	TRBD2	CASRAAGAETQYF	TGCGCCAGCAGGGCAGCGGGAGCCGAGACCCAGTACTTC
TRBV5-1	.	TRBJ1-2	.	CASRGALANGYTF	TGCGCCAGCAGGGGGGCCCTAGCCAATGGCTACACCTTC
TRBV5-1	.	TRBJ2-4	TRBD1	CASSPPGQGKNIQYF	TGCGCCAGCAGCCCCCCCGGACAGGGTAAAAACATTCAGTACTTC
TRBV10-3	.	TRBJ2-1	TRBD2	CAISEPTSGNYNEQFF	TGTGCCATCAGTGAGCCGACTAGCGGGAACTACAATGAGCAGTTCTTC
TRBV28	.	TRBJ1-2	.	CASSPAGRGRFGYTF	TGTGCCAGCAGCCCTGCGGGACGCGGACGGTTTGGCTACACCTTC
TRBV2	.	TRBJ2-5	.	CASSEGATQYF	TGTGCCAGCAGTGAAGGAGCGACCCAGTACTTC
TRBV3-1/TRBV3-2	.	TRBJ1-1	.	CASSQGGGNTEAFF	TGTGCCAGCAGCCAAGGGGGAGGGAACACTGAAGCTTTCTTT